The present T cell receptor beta chain was sequenced within a study of blood T cell repertoires in COVID-19. The wider study: Both acute and convalescent COVID-19 samples were obtained from the United States, Italy and Spain. T cells, B-cell-depleted T cells, or PBMCs provided the cDNA or gDNA that served as material.

Authors' data handling: Researchers report that nucleated cell counts were estimated from reference gene primer amplification. Some clones are missing from TCRdb's copy, which holds only in-frame ones; the method was immunoSEQ multiplex PCR. The DNA gave D and trimming, while V, J and clone size come from that table. The sample includes some 78,000 clones, about 88% of them seen just once. Material for sequencing was peripheral blood. This sequence originates from a man between 65 and 85 years old with active or convalescent COVID-19.

DNA for the CDR3: TGTGCCAGTAGTATGCTTTCCGGGGTCCATAACTATGGCTACACCTTC. The encoded protein is CASSMLSGVHNYGYTF. This chain connects TRBV19 to TRBJ1-2, with D unresolved. The CDR3 runs 16 residues. The V end lost 3 bases, the J end lost 1 base, and 15 bases lay between the germline ends. The germline V gene has CDR1 LNHDA and CDR2 SQIVND (reference sequence). Full variable domain (rest looked up from reference TRBV19 and TRBJ1-2): DGGITQSPKYLFRKEGQNVTLSCEQNLNHDAMYWYRQDPGQGLRLIYYSQIVNDFQKGDIAEGYSVSREKKESFPLTVTSAQKNPTAFYLCASSMLSGVHNYGYTFGSGTRLTVV.